The source of this TCR beta chain is a study of PD-1 blockade in mismatch repair-deficient tumors. Across the study: Patients had approximately 11 mismatch repair-deficient cancer types and were previously treated and progressing. Whole-study results and caveats: Tumor-resident clones, often absent from pretreatment blood, expanded after pembrolizumab and then contracted.

A word on this clone: Its antigen is as yet unknown.

This CDR3 spans 13 amino acids. Between the trimmed V and J ends, which lost 6 bases and 5 bases, there was a span of 14 bases. Per germline, CDR1 SNHLY and CDR2 FYNNEI. TCR sequencing covered a few patients who responded to pembrolizumab. Sequencing was performed with immunoSEQ multiplex PCR; in TCRdb, only in-frame clones are kept and a portion is missing. The data hold some 120,000 clones, with about 88% observed a single time. This TCR derives from an adult with mismatch repair-deficient cancer. The input for sequencing was peripheral blood, taken 44 weeks after starting pembrolizumab. The rearrangement uses TRBV2 and TRBJ2-7; TRBD1 might be the D (5 bases). The CDR3 DNA reads as TGTGCCAGCAGCGACAGCCCGGGCAACGAGCAGTACTTC. It yields the protein CASSDSPGNEQYF.